Sequencing of this T cell receptor (beta chain) was carried out in a study of TET2 disruption in CD19-targeted CAR T cells (dated by TCRdb to between 2017 and 2018). Background for the entire study: No additional inclusion criteria were applied, and the number of samples was determined by the original clinical trial design and by sample availability.

The CDR1 and CDR2 encoded by the germline V gene (reference sequence) are LNHDA and SQIVND. Reading from cysteine to phenylalanine, the CDR3 counts 15 amino acids. The DNA shown is the part of the CDR3 that was read: 36 bases, in frame from base 1. V sheds 5 bases and J sheds 8 bases, leaving 19 bases between their ends. The immunoSEQ assay was used for deep sequencing of the TCR beta chain. The authors processed their data as follows. Only productive TCR beta rearrangements were used to compute clonotype frequencies. Entries here come from immuneACCESS through TCRdb and include only in-frame sequences with V and J called. Some clones fail to appear in such tables; in the studies checked, an unresolved V gene covers under half of the shortfall, and the cause of the remainder is unknown. That table gives V, J and clone size, and the DNA gave D and trimming. This sample's listing comprises more than 25,000 clones. The ten largest clones capture roughly 1.8% of the sample.

For this clone: What this receptor recognizes is not known. The read ends 3 residues early relative to the CDR3; the germline J gene fills the gap.

Broader findings and caveats from the paper: The conclusions about the patient's CAR T cells were based on extensive analysis of only one subject.

The sample's treatment or condition, from its label and the paper: autologous CTL019 cells: CD19 CAR with 4-1BB and CD3 zeta domains. TCR zeta and 4-1BB costimulatory signaling domains were incorporated into the CD19 CAR. T cells for CTL019 manufacturing were collected from peripheral blood by means of leukapheresis. The DNeasy Blood and Tissue Kit was used to extract genomic DNA from pre-infusion T cells, peripheral blood, or sorted post-infusion T cells. The rearrangement combines TRBV19 with TRBJ2-4; TRBD2 could be the D gene, as 6 bases match. This sequence originates from a man between 65 and 80 years old with chronic lymphocytic leukemia. Source: CD8- CAR+ T cells sorted from cultured blood T cells, taken for CD19 CAR T cell therapy. What the cell subset or site label conveys for this sample: CD8-negative CAR-positive T cells from the infusion product. The CDR3 region: CASSAGTRTVDIQYF. The covered CDR3 bases are TGTGCCAGTAGTGCCGGGACTCGAACCGTTGACATT. Extended through the reference TRBV19 and TRBJ2-4 proteins, this CDR3 yields the full variable domain: DGGITQSPKYLFRKEGQNVTLSCEQNLNHDAMYWYRQDPGQGLRLIYYSQIVNDFQKGDIAEGYSVSREKKESFPLTVTSAQKNPTAFYLCASSAGTRTVDIQYFGAGTRLSVL.